This T cell receptor (beta chain) was retrieved from a study of blood T cells in healthy people across ages. General observations from the study: TCR beta diversity tracked closely with naive T cell percentage. A greater number of naive CD4+ cells and higher diversity distinguished long-lived donors from aged donors.

Each sample yielded at least 6.5 million isolated PBMCs. V trimming: 7 bases; J trimming: 7 bases; junction bases outside the gene matches: 10. The CDR3 runs to 14 residues. Per germline, CDR1 SGHTA and CDR2 FQGNSA. Ten or more counts support this clonotype. Its antigen is currently unknown. Combining a sample-barcoded 5' primer with a J-beta primer mix, a second PCR ran for about 7 to 11 cycles. Each TCR beta cDNA got a 12-nucleotide random molecular identifier. From the 5' RACE reads, TCRdb called clonotypes with MiXCR, one entry per CDR3 protein. This sample carries about a million distinct CDR3 sequences, just over 50% of them seen once, and the ten largest clones take about 21%.

The genes are TRBV7-2 and TRBJ2-7; 10 nucleotides match TRBD2. What was sequenced was blood. The TCR sequence derives from a woman aged 55-69 years in good health. The CDR3 is CASMLSGRAGEQYF. For the CDR3, the DNA is TGTGCCAGCATGTTGAGCGGGAGGGCCGGAGAGCAGTACTTC.